This T cell receptor (beta chain) originates from a study of cytomegalovirus exposure and HLA in healthy donors. The primer mix had 60 Vbeta and 13 Jbeta primers. Method: immunoSEQ multiplex PCR; TCRdb's copy keeps in-frame clones and lacks some. The sample lists about 170,000 clones, 65% to 90% occurring once. The V end was cut by 3 bases, the J end by 6 bases, with 6 bases between. This CDR3 contains 12 residues. The germline CDR1 and CDR2 sequences are WNHNN and SYGVQD (reference sequence). Findings and limits, study-wide: A later analysis showed TCR association rates differing by HLA locus, peaking at DRB1 and lowest at HLA-C. Reports indicated that the classifier achieved high specificity and sensitivity in diagnosing cytomegalovirus status.

Sampled while nominally healthy, donors likely had unrecorded immune exposures. A word on this clone: As yet, its antigen is unknown.

The sequenced sample consisted of PBMCs. The TCR sequence derives from a male donor in good health and CMV-seronegative. The J gene is TRBJ2-1, the V gene TRBV10-1, with D unresolved. Here the CDR3 DNA reads TGCGCCAGCAGTGATTTCGTCAATGAGCAGTTCTTC. It yields the protein CASSDFVNEQFF.